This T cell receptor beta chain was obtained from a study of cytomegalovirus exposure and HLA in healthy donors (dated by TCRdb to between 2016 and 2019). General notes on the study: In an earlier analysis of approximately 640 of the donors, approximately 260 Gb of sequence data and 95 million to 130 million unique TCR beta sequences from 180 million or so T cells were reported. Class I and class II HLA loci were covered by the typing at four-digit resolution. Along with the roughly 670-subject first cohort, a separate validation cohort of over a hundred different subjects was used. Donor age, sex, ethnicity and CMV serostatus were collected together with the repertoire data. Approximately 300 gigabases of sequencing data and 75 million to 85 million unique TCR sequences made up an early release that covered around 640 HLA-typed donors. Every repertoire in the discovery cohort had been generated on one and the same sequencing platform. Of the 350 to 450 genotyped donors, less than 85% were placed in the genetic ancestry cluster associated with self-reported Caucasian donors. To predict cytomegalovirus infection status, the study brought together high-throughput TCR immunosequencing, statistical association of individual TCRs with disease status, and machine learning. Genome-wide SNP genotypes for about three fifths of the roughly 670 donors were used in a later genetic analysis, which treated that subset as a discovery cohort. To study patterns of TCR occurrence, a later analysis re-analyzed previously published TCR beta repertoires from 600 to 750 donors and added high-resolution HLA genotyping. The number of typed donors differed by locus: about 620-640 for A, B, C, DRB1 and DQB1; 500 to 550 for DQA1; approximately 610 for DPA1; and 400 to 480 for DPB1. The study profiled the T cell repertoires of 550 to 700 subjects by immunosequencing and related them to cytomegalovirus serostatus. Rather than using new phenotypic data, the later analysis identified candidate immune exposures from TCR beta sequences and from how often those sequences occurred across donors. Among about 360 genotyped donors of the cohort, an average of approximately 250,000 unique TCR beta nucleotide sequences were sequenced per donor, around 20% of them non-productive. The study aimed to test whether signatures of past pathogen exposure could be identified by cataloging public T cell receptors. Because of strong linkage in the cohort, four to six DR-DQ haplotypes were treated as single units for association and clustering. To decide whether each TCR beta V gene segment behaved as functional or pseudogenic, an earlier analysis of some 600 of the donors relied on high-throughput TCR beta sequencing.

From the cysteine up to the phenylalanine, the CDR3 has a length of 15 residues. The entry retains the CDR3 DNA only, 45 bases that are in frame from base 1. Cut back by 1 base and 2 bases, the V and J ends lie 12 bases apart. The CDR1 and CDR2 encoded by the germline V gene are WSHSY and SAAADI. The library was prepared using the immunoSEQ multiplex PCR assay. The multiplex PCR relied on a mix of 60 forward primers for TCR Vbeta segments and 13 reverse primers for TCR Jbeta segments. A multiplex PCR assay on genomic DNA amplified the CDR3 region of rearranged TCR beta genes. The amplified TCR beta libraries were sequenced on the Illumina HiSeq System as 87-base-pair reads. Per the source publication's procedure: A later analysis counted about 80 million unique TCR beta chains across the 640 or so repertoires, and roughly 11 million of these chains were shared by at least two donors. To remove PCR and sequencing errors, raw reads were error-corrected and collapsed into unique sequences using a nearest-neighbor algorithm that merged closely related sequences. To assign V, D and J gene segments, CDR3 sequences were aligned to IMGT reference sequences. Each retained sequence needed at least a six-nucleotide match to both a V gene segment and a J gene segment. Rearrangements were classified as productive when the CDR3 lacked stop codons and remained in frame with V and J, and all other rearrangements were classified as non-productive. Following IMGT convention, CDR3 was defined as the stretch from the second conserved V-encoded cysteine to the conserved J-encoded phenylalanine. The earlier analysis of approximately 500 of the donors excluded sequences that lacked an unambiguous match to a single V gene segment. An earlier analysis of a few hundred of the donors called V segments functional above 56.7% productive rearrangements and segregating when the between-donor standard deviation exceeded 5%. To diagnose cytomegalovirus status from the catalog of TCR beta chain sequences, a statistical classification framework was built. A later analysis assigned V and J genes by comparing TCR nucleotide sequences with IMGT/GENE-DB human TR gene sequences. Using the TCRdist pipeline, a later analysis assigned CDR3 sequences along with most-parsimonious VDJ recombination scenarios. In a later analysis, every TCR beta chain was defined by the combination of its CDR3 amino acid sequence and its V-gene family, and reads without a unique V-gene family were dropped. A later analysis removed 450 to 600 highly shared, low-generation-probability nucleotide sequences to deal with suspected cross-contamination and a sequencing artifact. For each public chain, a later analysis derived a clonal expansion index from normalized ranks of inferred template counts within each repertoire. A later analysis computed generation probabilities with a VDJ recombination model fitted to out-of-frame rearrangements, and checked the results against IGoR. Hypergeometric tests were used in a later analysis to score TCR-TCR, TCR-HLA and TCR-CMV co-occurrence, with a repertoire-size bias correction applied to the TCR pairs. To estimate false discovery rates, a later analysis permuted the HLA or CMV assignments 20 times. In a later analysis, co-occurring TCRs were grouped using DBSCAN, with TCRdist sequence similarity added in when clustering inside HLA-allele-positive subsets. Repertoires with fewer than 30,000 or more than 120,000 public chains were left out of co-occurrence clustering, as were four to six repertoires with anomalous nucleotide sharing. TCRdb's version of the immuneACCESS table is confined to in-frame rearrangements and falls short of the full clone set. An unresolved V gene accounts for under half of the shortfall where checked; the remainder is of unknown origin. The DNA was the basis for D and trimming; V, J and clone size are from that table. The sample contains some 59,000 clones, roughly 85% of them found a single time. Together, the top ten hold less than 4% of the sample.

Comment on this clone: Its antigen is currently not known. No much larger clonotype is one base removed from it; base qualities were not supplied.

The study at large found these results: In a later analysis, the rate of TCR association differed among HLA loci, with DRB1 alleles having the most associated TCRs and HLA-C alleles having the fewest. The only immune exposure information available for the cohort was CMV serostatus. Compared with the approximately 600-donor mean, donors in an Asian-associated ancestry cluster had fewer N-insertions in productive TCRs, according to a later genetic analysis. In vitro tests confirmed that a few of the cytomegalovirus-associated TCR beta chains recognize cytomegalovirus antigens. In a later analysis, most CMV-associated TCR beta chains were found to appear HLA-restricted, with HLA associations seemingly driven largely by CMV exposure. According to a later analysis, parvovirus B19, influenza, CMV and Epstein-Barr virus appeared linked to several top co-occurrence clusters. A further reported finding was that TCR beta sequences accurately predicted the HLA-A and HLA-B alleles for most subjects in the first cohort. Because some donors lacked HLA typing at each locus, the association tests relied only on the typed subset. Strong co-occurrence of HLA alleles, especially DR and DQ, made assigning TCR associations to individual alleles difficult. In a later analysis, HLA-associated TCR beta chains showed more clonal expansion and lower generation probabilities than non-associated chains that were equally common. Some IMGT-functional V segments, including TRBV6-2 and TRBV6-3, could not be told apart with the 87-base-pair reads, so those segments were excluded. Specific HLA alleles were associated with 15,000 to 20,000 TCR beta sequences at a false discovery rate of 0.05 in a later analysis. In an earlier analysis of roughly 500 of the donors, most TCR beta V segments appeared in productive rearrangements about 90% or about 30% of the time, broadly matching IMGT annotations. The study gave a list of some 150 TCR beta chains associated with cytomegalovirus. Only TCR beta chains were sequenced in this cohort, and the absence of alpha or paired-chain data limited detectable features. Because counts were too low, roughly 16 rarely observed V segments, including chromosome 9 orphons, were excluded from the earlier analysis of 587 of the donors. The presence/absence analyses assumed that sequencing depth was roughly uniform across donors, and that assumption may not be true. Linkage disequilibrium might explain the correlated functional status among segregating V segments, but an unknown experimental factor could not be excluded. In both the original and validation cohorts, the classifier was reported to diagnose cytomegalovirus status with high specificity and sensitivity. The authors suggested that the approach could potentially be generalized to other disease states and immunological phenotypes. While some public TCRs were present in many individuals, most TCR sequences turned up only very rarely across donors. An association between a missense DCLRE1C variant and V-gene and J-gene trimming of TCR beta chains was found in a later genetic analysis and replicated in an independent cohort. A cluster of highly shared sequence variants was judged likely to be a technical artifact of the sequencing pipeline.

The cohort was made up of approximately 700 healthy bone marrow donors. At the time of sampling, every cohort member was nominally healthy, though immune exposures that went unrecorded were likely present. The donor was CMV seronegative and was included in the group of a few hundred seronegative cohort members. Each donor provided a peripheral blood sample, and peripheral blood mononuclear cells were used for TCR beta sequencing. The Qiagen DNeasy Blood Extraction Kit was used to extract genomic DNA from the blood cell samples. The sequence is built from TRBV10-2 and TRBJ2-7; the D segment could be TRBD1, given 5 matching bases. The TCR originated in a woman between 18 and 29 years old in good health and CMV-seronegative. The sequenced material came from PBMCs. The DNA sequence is TGCGCCAGCAGTGAGTTCACAGGAGATACCTACGAGCAGTACTTC. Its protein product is CASSEFTGDTYEQYF.